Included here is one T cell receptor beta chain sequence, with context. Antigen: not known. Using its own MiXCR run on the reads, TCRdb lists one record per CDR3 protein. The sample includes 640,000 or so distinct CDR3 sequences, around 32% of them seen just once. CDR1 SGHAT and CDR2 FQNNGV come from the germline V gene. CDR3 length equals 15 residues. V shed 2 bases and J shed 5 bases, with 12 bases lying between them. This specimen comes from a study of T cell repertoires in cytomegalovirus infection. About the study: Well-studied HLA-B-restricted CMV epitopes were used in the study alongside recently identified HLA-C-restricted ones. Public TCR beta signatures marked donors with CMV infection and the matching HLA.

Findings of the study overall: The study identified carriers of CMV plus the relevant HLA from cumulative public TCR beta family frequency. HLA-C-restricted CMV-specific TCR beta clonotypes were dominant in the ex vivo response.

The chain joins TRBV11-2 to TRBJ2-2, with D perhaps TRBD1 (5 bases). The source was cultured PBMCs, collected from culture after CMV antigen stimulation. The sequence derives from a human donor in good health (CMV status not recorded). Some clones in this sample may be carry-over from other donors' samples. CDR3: CASSLRPQGTGELFF. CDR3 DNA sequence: TGTGCCAGCAGCTTAAGGCCTCAGGGAACCGGGGAGCTGTTTTTT.